This record looks at one TCR beta chain sequence and its context. Its antigen is still unknown. This sample was taken from a study of T cell repertoires in cytomegalovirus infection. Study at large: CMV infection plus the matching HLA type was flagged by public TCR beta signatures.

TCRdb used MiXCR to reprocess the reads, holding one entry per CDR3 protein. The table records 200,000 or so distinct CDR3 sequences, about 21% of them present only once. Study observations and caveats: People with CMV and the relevant HLA were identified by cumulative public TCR beta family frequency. Dominating the ex vivo response were HLA-C-restricted CMV-specific TCR beta clonotypes.

Germline loops: CDR1 SQVTM, CDR2 ANQGSEA. The junction had 6 bases not matched to a gene; V was cut back by 7 bases and J by 7 bases. This CDR3 spans 13 amino acids. Source material: PBMCs. The source of this sequence is a human donor in good health (CMV status not recorded). Some clones in this sample may be carry-over from other donors' samples. J is TRBJ2-2 and V is TRBV29-1, with 10 bases fitting TRBD1. In nucleotides, the CDR3 is TGCAGCGGAGGACAGGGGGTCTTCGGGGAGCTGTTTTTT. It translates to CSGGQGVFGELFF.